A single sample is the source of the 20 T cell receptor beta chains below, sequenced in a study of radiation and T cells in renal cell carcinoma. Time point indicated: blood 4 weeks post-SBRT, at nephrectomy. The treatment is: 15 Gy SBRT to primary tumor, nephrectomy 4 weeks later. Only in-frame clones appear in the TCRdb table, and some are missing; sequencing was by immunoSEQ multiplex PCR. The repertoire holds some 43,000 clones, with about 82% as singletons. The sample was blood, taken from a patient whose treatment included radiotherapy and nephrectomy. Receptors originate from a woman aged 70 to 79 with renal cell carcinoma.

This rearrangement joins TRBV7-8 to TRBJ2-5, with 7 bases lining up with TRBD1. CDR1 is SGHVS and CDR2 is FQNEAQ in the germline V gene. V lost 6 bases and J lost 1; bases outside the gene matches: 8. The CDR3 length is 15 residues. CDR3 protein: CASSSTGTVQETQYF. CDR3 in DNA: TGTGCCAGCAGTAGTACCGGGACAGTCCAAGAGACCCAGTACTTC. Together with reference TRBV7-8 and TRBJ2-5, the CDR3 gives the full variable domain: GAGVSQSPRYKVAKRGQDVALRCDPISGHVSLFWYQQALGQGPEFLTYFQNEAQLDKSGLPSDRFFAERPEGSVSTLKIQRTQQEDSAVYLCASSSTGTVQETQYFGPGTRLLVL.

This clone has only a few counts. The CDR3: CASRTIGDLGPQHF. CDR3 nucleotide sequence: TGTGCCAGCAGGACCATTGGAGACCTAGGGCCCCAGCATTTT. The chain employs TRBV27 and TRBJ1-5; D gene unclear. V gave up 6 bases and J gave up 9 bases, with 18 bases separating them. The CDR3 spans 14 residues. Per germline, CDR1 MNHEY and CDR2 SMNVEV (reference sequence).

V gene TRBV2 combines with J gene TRBJ1-5; tentative D call: TRBD1 (6 bases). Trimming pared 2 bases from V and 6 bases from J, leaving 14 bases between. Germline values: CDR1 SNHLY, CDR2 FYNNEI. The CDR3 has 15 amino acids. As DNA, the CDR3 is TGTGCCAGCAGTGAACTTCGGGGGGGCACTCAGCCCCAGCATTTT. This encodes CASSELRGGTQPQHF.

The chain combines TRBV6-1 with TRBJ2-1, with D unclear. Trimming removed 4 bases from V and 5 bases from J, with 15 bases in between. From germline, CDR1 is MNHNS and CDR2 SASEGT. The CDR3 extends over 15 amino acids. CDR3 in DNA: TGTGCCAGCAGTGGAAATACCGCTCCGGACAATGAGCAGTTCTTC. Translated: CASSGNTAPDNEQFF.

This chain joins TRBV7-6 and TRBJ2-2, with TRBD2 matching over 8 bases. This CDR3 region has 18 residues. Germline CDR1 reads SGHVS; CDR2 reads FNYEAQ. The V gene end was trimmed by 0 bases and the J gene end by 2 bases; junction bases not matched to a gene: 8. The CDR3: CASSLARRTSLNTGELFF. The CDR3 DNA reads as TGTGCCAGCAGCTTAGCTCGGAGGACTAGCCTAAACACCGGGGAGCTGTTTTTT.

This rearrangement joins TRBV5-1 to TRBJ2-1; D perhaps matches TRBD2 (6 bases). The CDR3 totals 16 residues. V lost 4 bases, J lost 4 bases, and 18 bases lay in between. From germline, CDR1 is SGHRS and CDR2 YFSETQ. The CDR3 DNA reads TGCGCCAGCAGCCCCTCTGGGCGGGGTACATACAATGAGCAGTTCTTC. Translated: CASSPSGRGTYNEQFF.

The rearrangement joins TRBV18 to TRBJ2-4; D is uncertain. The germline CDR1 and CDR2 sequences are KGHSH and LQKENI. The CDR3 spans 14 residues. V gave up 3 bases and J gave up 0 bases, with 6 bases separating them. The CDR3 DNA follows: TGTGCCAGCTCACCCCAGCTAGCCAAAAACATTCAGTACTTC. It is translated as CASSPQLAKNIQYF.

This clone has more than one count but fewer than ten. The gene calls are TRBV7-9 and TRBJ1-2; D is unresolved. V gave up 6 bases and J gave up 1 base, with 9 bases separating them. The germline CDR1 and CDR2 sequences are SEHNR and FQNEAQ (reference sequence). The CDR3 consists of 13 residues. The CDR3 coding sequence is TGTGCCAGCAGTCAGGACGGTAACTATGGCTACACCTTC. It encodes CASSQDGNYGYTF. Together with reference TRBV7-9 and TRBJ1-2, the CDR3 gives the full variable domain: DTGVSQNPRHKITKRGQNVTFRCDPISEHNRLYWYRQTLGQGPEFLTYFQNEAQLEKSRLLSDRFSAERPKGSFSTLEIQRTEQGDSAMYLCASSQDGNYGYTFGSGTRLTVV.

The chain uses TRBV7-2 and TRBJ2-7, with 7 nucleotides matching TRBD1. V lost 5 bases to trimming and J lost 3 bases; unmatched junction nucleotides: 7. In germline, CDR1 is SGHTA, CDR2 FQGNSA. This CDR3 has 14 amino acids. CDR3 nucleotide sequence: TGTGCCAGCAGCCCACAGGGGATCCTCTACGAGCAGTACTTC. It translates to CASSPQGILYEQYF.

The rearrangement uses TRBV18 and TRBJ2-6, with TRBD2 matching over 7 bases. Unmatched junction bases numbered 1, after V lost 0 bases and J lost 2 bases. Germline CDR1 KGHSH, CDR2 LQKENI. This CDR3 is 16 amino acids long. The CDR3 DNA is TGTGCCAGCTCACCACCGCGGGGGACTGGGGCCAACGTCCTGACTTTC. Its translation: CASSPPRGTGANVLTF.

As DNA, the CDR3 is TGTGCCACCAGCAGAGATCTAGTCGGGGATACGCAGTATTTT. Protein sequence: CATSRDLVGDTQYF. The chain has TRBV15 and TRBJ2-3; unclear D gene. This CDR3 contains 14 residues. The ends were cut back, 0 bases at V and 6 bases at J, with 10 bases in the middle. The germline V gene encodes CDR1 LNHNV and CDR2 YYDKDF (reference sequence).

The CDR3 nucleotides are TGTGCCAGTAGTATTATGGGCAGGGGGGTTGGAGATACGCAGTATTTT. Translated, it gives CASSIMGRGVGDTQYF. The V call is TRBV19, the J call TRBJ2-3; the D gene is possibly TRBD1 (7 bases). CDR1 and CDR2 (germline): LNHDA, SQIVND (reference sequence). V shed 3 bases and J shed 5 bases, with 18 bases lying between them. The length of the CDR3 is 16 residues.

In this sample, this clone turned up once. The rearrangement links TRBV7-8 to TRBJ2-7; 8 nucleotides agree with TRBD1. This CDR3 contains 15 residues. J lost 0 bases, V lost 5 bases, and 6 bases had no gene match. Germline CDR1 is SGHVS and CDR2 is FQNEAQ. The CDR3 nucleotides are TGTGCCAGCAGCATCCGACAGGGGAGCTCCTACGAGCAGTACTTC. This encodes CASSIRQGSSYEQYF.

The chain links TRBV10-3 to TRBJ2-7; unclear D gene. V gave up 11 bases and J gave up 5 bases, with 16 bases separating them. The V gene's germline CDR1 is ENHRY and CDR2 SYGVKD. This CDR3 contains 12 residues. CDR3 DNA: TGTGCCTCCCGGGTGGGTGGGGACGAGCAGTACTTC. It specifies CASRVGGDEQYF.

The chain employs TRBV4-3 and TRBJ2-1, with 9 bases identical to TRBD2. Germline CDR1 is LGHNA and CDR2 is YSLEER. With V trimmed by 4 bases and J by 0 bases, 1 base remained unmatched. This CDR3 has 15 amino acids. DNA of the CDR3: TGCGCCAGCAGCCTTAGCGGGAGCTCCTACAATGAGCAGTTCTTC. Its translation is CASSLSGSSYNEQFF.

CDR3 in amino acids: CASSRKLGRDEQYF. The CDR3 DNA sequence: TGTGCCAGCAGCAGGAAACTAGGGCGGGACGAGCAGTACTTC. The chain joins TRBV5-4 to TRBJ2-7; the D gene is possibly TRBD2 (5 bases). V lost 4 bases and J lost 5, with 16 bases in between. Germline CDR1 SGHNT, CDR2 YYREEE (reference sequence). This CDR3 has 14 amino acids.

This clone occurred a few times. The chain carries TRBV25-1 and TRBJ1-5; D remains unclear. CDR1 is MGHDK and CDR2 is SYGVNS in the germline V gene. This CDR3 region has 11 residues. The V end lost 3 bases, the J end lost 15 bases, and 12 bases lay between the germline ends. The CDR3: CASSEGTTRHF. Here the CDR3 DNA reads TGTGCCAGCAGTGAGGGAACTACTCGGCATTTT.

This chain uses TRBV7-8 with TRBJ1-4; D is possibly TRBD1 (5 bases). The CDR3 spans 18 residues. Between the trimmed V and J ends, which lost 5 bases and 0 bases, there was a span of 19 bases. Germline V CDR1 and CDR2: SGHVS, FQNEAQ. CDR3 nucleotide sequence: TGTGCCAGCAGCCTCATGGTGGGGCAGGATGCAACTAATGAAAAACTGTTTTTT. Translation: CASSLMVGQDATNEKLFF. The whole variable domain, filled in from reference TRBV7-8 and TRBJ1-4, reads GAGVSQSPRYKVAKRGQDVALRCDPISGHVSLFWYQQALGQGPEFLTYFQNEAQLDKSGLPSDRFFAERPEGSVSTLKIQRTQQEDSAVYLCASSLMVGQDATNEKLFFGSGTQLSVL.

This rearrangement joins TRBV20-1 to TRBJ2-5, with 7 bases aligning to TRBD1. Losses at the gene ends were 6 bases for V and 13 bases for J; bases not matched to a gene: 11. The CDR3 sequence is 11 residues long. Looked up from germline, CDR1 is DFQATT and CDR2 is SNEGSKA (reference sequence). CDR3 region: CSARPPQGTYF. CDR3 nucleotides: TGCAGTGCCCGTCCCCCACAGGGGACGTACTTC.

The chain employs TRBV6-5 and TRBJ1-1, with D possibly matching TRBD1 (6 bases). Trimming removed 4 bases at V and 5 bases at J, with 14 bases between. Germline CDR1 MNHEY, CDR2 SVGAGI. CDR3 length: 14 amino acids. CDR3 in DNA: TGTGCCAGCAGTTTACAGGGTTCGGGTACTGAAGCTTTCTTT. As protein: CASSLQGSGTEAFF.